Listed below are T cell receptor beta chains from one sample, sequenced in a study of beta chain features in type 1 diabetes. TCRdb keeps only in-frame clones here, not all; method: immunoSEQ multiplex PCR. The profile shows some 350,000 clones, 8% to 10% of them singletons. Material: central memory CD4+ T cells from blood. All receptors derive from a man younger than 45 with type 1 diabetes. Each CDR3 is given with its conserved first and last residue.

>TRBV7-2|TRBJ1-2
CASSLGDRAKGYTF
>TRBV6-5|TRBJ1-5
CASSYSDQPQHF
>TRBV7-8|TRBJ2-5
CASSVPSGSYETQYF
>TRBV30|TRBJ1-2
CAWSVSGGSGYTF
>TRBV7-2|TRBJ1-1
CASSLEGTGATEAFF
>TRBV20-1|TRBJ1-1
CSKRGTEAFF
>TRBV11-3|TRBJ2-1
CASSLSGGQFF
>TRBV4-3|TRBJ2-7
CASSQDRTGGSYEQYF
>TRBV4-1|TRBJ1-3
CASSQQLVEYSGNTIYF
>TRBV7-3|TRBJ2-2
CASSLWAGVNGELFF
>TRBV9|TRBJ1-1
CASSVGGAGNTEAFF
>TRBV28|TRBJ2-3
CASSLRHRAGPDTQYF
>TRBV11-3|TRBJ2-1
CASSLEGDREQFF
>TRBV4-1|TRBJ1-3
CASSPGGGRSGNTIYF
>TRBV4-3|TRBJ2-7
CASSPEGGRAGEQYF
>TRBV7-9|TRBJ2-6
CASSPSTGANVLTF
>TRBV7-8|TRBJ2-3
CASSLWDRGPDTQYF
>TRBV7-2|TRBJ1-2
CASSLSSQYGYTF
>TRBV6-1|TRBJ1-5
CASSEDGGINQPQHF
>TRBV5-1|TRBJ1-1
CASSLWTVTTEAFF
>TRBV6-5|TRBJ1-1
CASSYRDRSEAFF
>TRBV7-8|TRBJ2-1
CASSLQGAQQFF
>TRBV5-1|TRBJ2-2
CASSPRDITGELFF
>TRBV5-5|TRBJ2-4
CASSLGGAKNIQYF
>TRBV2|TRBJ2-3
CASSEQGSVPDTQYF
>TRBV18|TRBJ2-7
CASSPITDSYEQYF
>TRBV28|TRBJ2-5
CASSPNLLVGETQYF
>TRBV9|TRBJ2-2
CASSVEGSTGELFF
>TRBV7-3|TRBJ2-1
CASSLKADSSYNEQFF
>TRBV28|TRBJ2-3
CASSSPLAGSTDTQYF
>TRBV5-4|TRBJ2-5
CASSRGPRDQETQYF
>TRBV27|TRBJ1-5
CASSLINSNQPQHF
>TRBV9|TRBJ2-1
CASSVGVKDEQFF
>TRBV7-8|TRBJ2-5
CASRKRGSQETQYF
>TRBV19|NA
CASSLRHLSYEQYF
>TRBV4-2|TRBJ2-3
CASSQEAGLAMVQAQYF
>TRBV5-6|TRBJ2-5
CASSGGLETQYF
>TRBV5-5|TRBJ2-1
CASSLELSPVF
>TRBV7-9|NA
CASSLYSAYEQYF
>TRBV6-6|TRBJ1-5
CASSYPYRSNQPQHF
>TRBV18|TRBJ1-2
CASSPNPSGQGAIGYTF
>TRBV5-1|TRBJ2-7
CASSYPLRGFSYEQYF
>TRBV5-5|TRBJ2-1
CASSLDGGTGYYNEQFF
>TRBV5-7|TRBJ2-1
CASSLVVAGAYNEQFF
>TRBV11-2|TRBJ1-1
CASSSGTATEAFF
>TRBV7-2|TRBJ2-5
CASSSAPERGPKETQYF
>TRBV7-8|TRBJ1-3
CASSLEIQPSGNTIYF